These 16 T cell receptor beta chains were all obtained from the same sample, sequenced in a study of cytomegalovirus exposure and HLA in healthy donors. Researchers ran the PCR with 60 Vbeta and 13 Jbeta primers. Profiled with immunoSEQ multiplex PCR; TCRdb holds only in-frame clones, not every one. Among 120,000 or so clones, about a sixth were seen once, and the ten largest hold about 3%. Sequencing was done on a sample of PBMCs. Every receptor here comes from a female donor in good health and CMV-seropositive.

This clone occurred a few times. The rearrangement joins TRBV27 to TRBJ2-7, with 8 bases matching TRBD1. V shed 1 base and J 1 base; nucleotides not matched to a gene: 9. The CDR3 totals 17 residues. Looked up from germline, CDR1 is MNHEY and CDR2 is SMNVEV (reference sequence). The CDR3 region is CASSLYPPQGASYEQYF. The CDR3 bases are TGTGCCAGCAGTTTATATCCCCCCCAGGGGGCATCCTACGAGCAGTACTTC.

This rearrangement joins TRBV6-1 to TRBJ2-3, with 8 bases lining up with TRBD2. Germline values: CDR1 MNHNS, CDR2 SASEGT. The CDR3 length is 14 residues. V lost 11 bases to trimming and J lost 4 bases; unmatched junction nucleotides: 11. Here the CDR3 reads CAGQAGGPPDTQYF. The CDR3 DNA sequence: TGTGCCGGTCAGGCGGGGGGCCCTCCAGATACGCAGTATTTT.

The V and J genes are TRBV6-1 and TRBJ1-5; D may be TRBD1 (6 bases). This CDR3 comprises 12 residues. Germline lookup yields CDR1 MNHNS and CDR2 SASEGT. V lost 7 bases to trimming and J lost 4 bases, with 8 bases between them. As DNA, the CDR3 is TGTGCCAGCACAGGGACAAATCAGCCCCAGCATTTT. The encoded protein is CASTGTNQPQHF.

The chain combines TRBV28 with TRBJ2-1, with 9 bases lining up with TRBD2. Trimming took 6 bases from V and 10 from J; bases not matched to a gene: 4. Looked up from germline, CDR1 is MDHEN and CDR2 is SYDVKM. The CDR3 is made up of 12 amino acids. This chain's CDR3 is CASSPGTSEQFF. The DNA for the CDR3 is TGTGCCAGCAGCCCCGGGACTAGCGAGCAGTTCTTC. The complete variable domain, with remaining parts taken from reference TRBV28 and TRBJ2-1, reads DVKVTQSSRYLVKRTGEKVFLECVQDMDHENMFWYRQDPGLGLRLIYFSYDVKMKEKGDIPEGYSVSREKKERFSLILESASTNQTSMYLCASSPGTSEQFFGPGTRLTVL.

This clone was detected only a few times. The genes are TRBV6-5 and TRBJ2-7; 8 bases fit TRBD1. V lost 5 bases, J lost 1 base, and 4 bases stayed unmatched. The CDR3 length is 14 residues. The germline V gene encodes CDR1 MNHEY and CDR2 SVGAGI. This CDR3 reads CASSPGTGSYEQYF. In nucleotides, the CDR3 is TGTGCCAGCAGTCCCGGGACAGGATCCTACGAGCAGTACTTC.

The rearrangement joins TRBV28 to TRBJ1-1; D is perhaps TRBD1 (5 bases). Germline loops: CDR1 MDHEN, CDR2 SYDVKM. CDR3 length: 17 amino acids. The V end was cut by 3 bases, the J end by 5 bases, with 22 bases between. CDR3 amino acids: CASSFARAGKGKTEAFF. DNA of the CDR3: TGTGCCAGCAGTTTTGCCCGCGCAGGAAAGGGGAAAACTGAAGCTTTCTTT. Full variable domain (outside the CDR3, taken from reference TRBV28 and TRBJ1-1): DVKVTQSSRYLVKRTGEKVFLECVQDMDHENMFWYRQDPGLGLRLIYFSYDVKMKEKGDIPEGYSVSREKKERFSLILESASTNQTSMYLCASSFARAGKGKTEAFFGQGTRLTVV.

The CDR3 reads CASSEGQVYGYTF. The CDR3 nucleotides are TGTGCCAGCAGTGAAGGACAGGTCTATGGCTACACCTTC. V usage is TRBV25-1 and J usage is TRBJ1-2; 7 bases fit TRBD1. This CDR3 is built from 13 residues. With V trimmed by 2 bases and J by 4 bases, 1 base remained unmatched. Germline values: CDR1 MGHDK, CDR2 SYGVNS.

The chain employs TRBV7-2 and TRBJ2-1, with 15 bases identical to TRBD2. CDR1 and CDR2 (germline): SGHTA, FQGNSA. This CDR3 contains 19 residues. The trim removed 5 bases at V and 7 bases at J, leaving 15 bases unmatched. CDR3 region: CASSHRFVGLAGGMNEQFF. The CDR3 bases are TGTGCCAGCAGCCACCGTTTCGTTGGACTAGCGGGGGGGATGAATGAGCAGTTCTTC.

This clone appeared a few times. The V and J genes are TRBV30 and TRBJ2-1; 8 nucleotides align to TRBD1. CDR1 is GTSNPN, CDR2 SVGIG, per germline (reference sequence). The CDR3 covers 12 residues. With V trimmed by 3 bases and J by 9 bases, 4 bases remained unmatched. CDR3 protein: CAWSGDRLEQFF. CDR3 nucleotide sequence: TGTGCCTGGAGCGGGGACAGGCTTGAGCAGTTCTTC.

CDR3 in amino acids: CASSSATVEKGDEQYF. The CDR3 DNA reads as TGTGCCAGCAGTTCAGCGACGGTAGAAAAAGGCGACGAGCAGTACTTC. The V call is TRBV28, the J call TRBJ2-7; D gene ambiguous. CDR1 is MDHEN, CDR2 SYDVKM, per germline. V lost 4 bases and J lost 5, with 21 bases in between. This CDR3 comprises 16 residues. Supplemented by reference TRBV28 and TRBJ2-7, the full variable domain reads DVKVTQSSRYLVKRTGEKVFLECVQDMDHENMFWYRQDPGLGLRLIYFSYDVKMKEKGDIPEGYSVSREKKERFSLILESASTNQTSMYLCASSSATVEKGDEQYFGPGTRLTVT.

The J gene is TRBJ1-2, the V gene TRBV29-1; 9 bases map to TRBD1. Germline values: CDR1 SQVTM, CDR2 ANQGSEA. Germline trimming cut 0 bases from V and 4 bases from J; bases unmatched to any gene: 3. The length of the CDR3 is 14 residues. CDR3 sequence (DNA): TGCAGCGTTGAAGATCCGGACAGGGGCTATGGCTACACCTTC. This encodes CSVEDPDRGYGYTF.

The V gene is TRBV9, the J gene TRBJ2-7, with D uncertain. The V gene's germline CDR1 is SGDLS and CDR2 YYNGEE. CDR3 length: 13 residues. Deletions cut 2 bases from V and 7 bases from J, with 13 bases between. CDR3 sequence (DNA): TGTGCCAGCAGCGTCGCCCGGTTGTCGGAGCAGTACTTC. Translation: CASSVARLSEQYF.

The CDR3 sequence: CPFGNTIYF. The DNA for the CDR3 is TGTCCCTTTGGAAACACCATATATTTT. The V gene is TRBV7-9, the J gene TRBJ1-3; no definite D call. Germline values: CDR1 SEHNR, CDR2 FQNEAQ (reference sequence). This CDR3 contains 9 residues.

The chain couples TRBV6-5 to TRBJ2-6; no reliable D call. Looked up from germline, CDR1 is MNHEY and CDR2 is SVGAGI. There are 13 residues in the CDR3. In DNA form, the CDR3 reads TGTGCGAGTCGAGTCTCTGGGGCCAACGTCCTGACTTTC. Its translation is CASRVSGANVLTF.

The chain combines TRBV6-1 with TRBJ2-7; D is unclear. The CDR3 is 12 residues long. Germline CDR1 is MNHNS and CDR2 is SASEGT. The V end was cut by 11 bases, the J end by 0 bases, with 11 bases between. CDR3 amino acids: CAGAPNSYEQYF. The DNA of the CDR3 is TGTGCCGGAGCGCCTAACTCCTACGAGCAGTACTTC.

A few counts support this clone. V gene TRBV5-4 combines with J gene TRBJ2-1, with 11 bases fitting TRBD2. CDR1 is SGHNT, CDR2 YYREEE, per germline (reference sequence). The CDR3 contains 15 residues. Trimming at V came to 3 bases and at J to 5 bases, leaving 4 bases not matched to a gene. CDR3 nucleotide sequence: TGTGCCAGCAGCTCCCTAGCGGGGGGTAACAATGAGCAGTTCTTC. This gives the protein CASSSLAGGNNEQFF.